This entry lists 12 T cell receptor beta chains sequenced from one sample in a study of T-cell memory formation after mild COVID-19 (dated by TCRdb to about 2021). Library method: 5' RACE. The instrument given in TCRdb is Illumina NovaSeq 6000. Using fastp trimming at Q25 and MiXCR clonotype assembly, TCRdb reanalyzed the public sequencing data and kept in-frame beta chains. Rows are combined by CDR3 protein, so each entry shows the most common genes and DNA. The sample data list some 450,000 distinct CDR3 sequences, and more than 15% of these were observed just once. The ten top clones hold roughly a fifth of the sample. Sequenced: PBMCs or a T cell subset sorted from them (not recorded which). The source of these receptors is a man younger than 35 who had mild COVID-19 (a few samples of this study predate the infection). The sample titles of this study are shuffled in the database, so cell type and time point are left out; the donor was told from shared clones.

The gene calls are TRBV6-5 and TRBJ1-5; D is unclear. CDR1 is MNHEY, CDR2 SVGAGI, per germline. V dropped 0 bases and J dropped 5 bases, with 8 bases sitting between them. CDR3 size: 14 residues. CDR3 protein: CASSYSNGDQPQHF. CDR3 nucleotide sequence: TGTGCCAGCAGTTACTCGAACGGAGATCAGCCCCAGCATTTT.

The V and J genes are TRBV10-3 and TRBJ1-2, with D maybe TRBD1 (5 bases). Germline lookup yields CDR1 ENHRY and CDR2 SYGVKD. There are 13 residues in the CDR3. Trimming pared 7 bases from V and 2 bases from J, leaving 11 bases between. The CDR3 loop reads CAITPQGNYGYTF. The DNA of the CDR3 is TGTGCCATCACCCCCCAGGGCAACTATGGCTACACCTTC.

This sequence joins TRBV6-2 or TRBV6-3 and TRBJ1-5; perhaps TRBD1 as D (5 bases). The CDR3 contains 13 residues. CDR1 is MNHEY, CDR2 SVGEGT, per germline. Trimming pared 11 bases from V and 4 bases from J, leaving 15 bases between. CDR3 sequence reads: CAAKGQLNQPQHF. The CDR3 coding sequence is TGTGCCGCCAAGGGGCAGCTGAATCAGCCCCAGCATTTT.

J is TRBJ1-2 and V is TRBV6-1; the match to TRBD1 covers 7 bases. Germline loops: CDR1 MNHNS, CDR2 SASEGT. Unmatched junction bases numbered 12, after V lost 6 bases and J lost 5 bases. The CDR3 has 15 amino acids. In DNA form, the CDR3 reads TGTGCCAGCAGCCTTTATCCGGGACAGCATTATGGCTACACCTTC. The encoded protein is CASSLYPGQHYGYTF.

V usage is TRBV6-2 or TRBV6-3 and J usage is TRBJ1-1; weak D call: TRBD1 (5 bases). CDR1 is MNHEY and CDR2 is SVGEGT in the germline V gene. This CDR3 comprises 15 residues. Trimming pared 8 bases from V and 0 bases from J, leaving 16 bases between. CDR3 nucleotides: TGTGCCAGCCATGGGGGGGAGACGGTGAACACTGAAGCTTTCTTT. Its translation: CASHGGETVNTEAFF.

The sample holds a few counts of this clonotype. The chain joins TRBV6-5 to TRBJ1-4; 9 bases agree with TRBD1. Germline CDR1 is MNHEY and CDR2 is SVGAGI. The V gene end was trimmed by 6 bases and the J gene end by 11 bases; junction bases not matched to a gene: 10. This CDR3 region has 14 residues. CDR3 coding DNA: TGTGCCAGCAGACGGACAGGGGCGCGAACCAAACTGTTTTTT. Its protein product is CASRRTGARTKLFF.

The V call is TRBV28, the J call TRBJ2-7; 8 bases agree with TRBD1. V dropped 4 bases and J dropped 5; count of bases not matched to a gene: 7. The CDR3 covers 14 residues. Germline lookup yields CDR1 MDHEN and CDR2 SYDVKM. The CDR3 nucleotides are TGTGCCAGCAGTTCGGCAGGGGGCGGAAACGAGCAGTACGTC. It is translated as CASSSAGGGNEQYV.

This sequence joins TRBV5-6 and TRBJ1-5; 8 positions match TRBD1. CDR3 length equals 14 residues. With V trimmed by 3 bases and J by 7 bases, 6 bases remained unmatched. The germline gives CDR1 SGHDT, CDR2 YYEEEE. This CDR3 is CASSWGAGGQPQHF. The CDR3 DNA follows: TGTGCCAGCAGCTGGGGGGCAGGGGGCCAGCCCCAGCATTTT.

CDR3 residues: CASSLTSGGDETQYF. The CDR3, as DNA: TGTGCCAGCAGCTTGACTAGCGGGGGGGACGAGACCCAGTACTTC. The chain recombines TRBV5-4 with TRBJ2-5; TRBD2 aligns across 13 bases. The J segment lost 5 bases and the V segment lost 1 base, leaving 2 bases of the junction unmatched. The CDR3 spans 15 residues. Germline assignment: CDR1 SGHNT and CDR2 YYREEE (reference sequence).

This chain joins TRBV5-1 and TRBJ2-7; 11 bases agree with TRBD1. CDR3 length: 13 amino acids. With V trimmed by 4 bases and J by 6 bases, 3 bases remained unmatched. Germline V CDR1 and CDR2: SGHRS, YFSETQ. The CDR3 DNA sequence: TGCGCCAGCAGCACGGGACAGGGGGGCGAGCAGTACTTC. Protein sequence: CASSTGQGGEQYF.

V and J are TRBV12-2 and TRBJ1-1. TRBV12-2 is labeled a pseudogene. The CDR3 runs to 15 residues. CDR3: CASRLDRDKNTEAFF. CDR3 nucleotides: TGTGCAAGTCGCTTAGATAGGGACAAGAACACTGAAGCTTTCTTT.

The chain couples TRBV6-5 to TRBJ1-1; unclear D gene. This CDR3 is 15 amino acids long. The V and J ends lost 1 base and 3 bases respectively, with 12 bases between them. Germline values: CDR1 MNHEY, CDR2 SVGAGI. The DNA of the CDR3 is TGTGCCAGCAGTTACTTGAGAAGGCAGGACACTGAAGCTTTCTTT. This encodes CASSYLRRQDTEAFF.